Listed below are T cell receptor beta chains from one sample, sequenced in a study of patients and donors after allogeneic stem cell transplantation. TCRdb ran MiXCR on the RT-PCR reads and lists one entry per CDR3 protein. Here the sample spans 25,000 to 30,000 distinct CDR3 sequences, around 7.9% being singletons. Sample: blood, either unsorted or a sorted T cell fraction (not recorded which). These TCRs come from a human donor who was either an allogeneic HSCT recipient or a stem cell or donor lymphocyte infusion donor (not recorded which). It is not recorded whose cells these are; they may come from a transplant donor. The CDR3 runs from the conserved cysteine through the conserved F or W. A D gene is named only where the DNA matches it firmly. Not every row has a clone size; where given, it reads once, few, many or a size class.

D	J	V	size	DNA	CDR3
TRBD1	TRBJ2-1	TRBV12-3/TRBV12-4	many	TGTGCCAGCAGTTTAGAGGTTGGACAGGGGGCTTTAGGTGAGCAGTTCTTC	CASSLEVGQGALGEQFF
TRBD2	TRBJ2-5	TRBV25-1	few	TGTGCCAGCGGGACTAGCGGGAGGGACAGGGAGACCCAGTACTTC	CASGTSGRDRETQYF
TRBD1	TRBJ2-1	TRBV6-5	NA	TGTGCCAGCAGTTACGACCTCTTCCGGGACAGGGGGAGGAATGAGCAGTTCTTC	CASSYDLFRDRGRNEQFF
NA	TRBJ1-1	TRBV27	few	TGTGCCAGCAGTTTGAGGGGGGCCATGAACACTGAAGCTTTCTTT	CASSLRGAMNTEAFF
NA	TRBJ2-5	TRBV20-1	many	TGCAGTGCTAGAGGAAGGACGGGCATGGAGACCCAGTACTTC	CSARGRTGMETQYF
NA	TRBJ2-7	TRBV7-2	many	TGTGCCAGCAGCTTAGCAGGGTTCTTCTACGAGCAGTACTTC	CASSLAGFFYEQYF
TRBD2	TRBJ2-7	TRBV7-6	NA	TGTGCCAGCAGCTCCCGCCCCGGACTAGCGGGGGGATACGAGCAGTACTTC	CASSSRPGLAGGYEQYF
TRBD1	TRBJ1-5	TRBV20-1	few	TGCAGTGCGCACGGGGACAGGGGGCATCAGCCCCAGCATTTT	CSAHGDRGHQPQHF
TRBD1	TRBJ1-1	TRBV10-3	many	TGTGCCATCGGGACAGTTCCTTTGGTAACTGAAGCTTTCTTT	CAIGTVPLVTEAFF
NA	TRBJ1-1	TRBV9	NA	TGTGCCAGCAGCGTAGACGTGAACACTGAAGCTTTCTTT	CASSVDVNTEAFF
TRBD2	TRBJ2-4	TRBV28	many	TGTGCCAGCAGGTCGGGGGGACAAAACATTCAGTACTTC	CASRSGGQNIQYF
TRBD1	TRBJ1-1	TRBV7-9	many	TGTGCCAGCAGCCAGGGGACAGGGGTATCGACCACTGAAGCTTTCTTT	CASSQGTGVSTTEAFF
NA	TRBJ1-2	TRBV11-1	few	TGTGCCAGCAGCCCGGGTGTGGTGTATGGCTACACCTTC	CASSPGVVYGYTF
NA	TRBJ2-3	TRBV7-9	NA	TGTGCCAGCAGCTTAGGGGGGCGGGTTCGTTACACAGATACGCAGTATTTT	CASSLGGRVRYTDTQYF
NA	TRBJ2-5	TRBV5-1	many	TGCGCCAGCAGCTTGGTTGGCACAAGAGGAGAGACCCAGTACTTC	CASSLVGTRGETQYF
NA	TRBJ1-6	TRBV27	NA	TGTGCCAGCACCATGGACAGTTCCTATAATTCACCCCTCCACTTT	CASTMDSSYNSPLHF
NA	TRBJ2-1	TRBV25-1	many	TGTGCCAGCAGTGATGGGAACCGAAAGCCTAATGAGCAGTTCTTC	CASSDGNRKPNEQFF
NA	TRBJ1-1	TRBV6-1	NA	TGTGCCAGCAGGGGGCAGGGTTTGGGCACTGAAGCTTTCTTT	CASRGQGLGTEAFF
TRBD1	TRBJ1-5	TRBV7-9	medium-sized	TGTGCCAGCAGCTTAAGTGTTCAGACAGGGGGCAATCAGCCCCAGCATTTT	CASSLSVQTGGNQPQHF
TRBD1	TRBJ2-1	TRBV24-1	many	TGTGCCACCAGTGATACTAGACCGGGACAGGCAATCAATGAGCAGTTCTTC	CATSDTRPGQAINEQFF
NA	TRBJ1-1	TRBV7-9	NA	TGTGCCAGCAGCCGAGGACACGGGTCGCCGGGCACTGAAGCTTTCTTT	CASSRGHGSPGTEAFF
NA	TRBJ1-1	TRBV4-2	many	TGTGCCAGCAGCCAAGGGCAGCGGAACACTGAAGCTTTCTTT	CASSQGQRNTEAFF
TRBD1	TRBJ1-6	TRBV15	NA	TGTGCCACCAGCGCCCCTGACAGGGCCATCTCACCCCTCCACTTT	CATSAPDRAISPLHF
TRBD2	TRBJ2-7	TRBV28	NA	TGTGCCAGCAGGACTAGCGGGAACTACGAGCAGTACTTC	CASRTSGNYEQYF
TRBD1	TRBJ2-1	TRBV27	few	TGTGCCAGCAGTTACGACAGGGGGGATTTTGAGCAGTTCTTC	CASSYDRGDFEQFF
NA	TRBJ2-3	TRBV7-9	many	TGTGCCAGCAGCTTAGGGCAGTCTCACACAGATACGCAGTATTTT	CASSLGQSHTDTQYF
NA	TRBJ2-6	TRBV12-3/TRBV12-4	medium-sized	TGTGCCAGCAGGCAAAGCTCTGGGGCCAACGTCCTGACTTTC	CASRQSSGANVLTF
NA	TRBJ1-1	TRBV28	few	TGTGCCAGCTCACTAGGGGTCGAGGCTGAAGCTTTCTTT	CASSLGVEAEAFF
NA	TRBJ2-1	TRBV10-3	many	TGTGCCAACGCTAGGAGGGTCGGGGGAGATGAGCAGTTCTTC	CANARRVGGDEQFF
TRBD1	TRBJ1-6	TRBV3-1	few	TGTGCCAGCAGCCAAGAATTCTGGGGACAGGTTAATAATTCACCCCTCCACTTT	CASSQEFWGQVNNSPLHF